The clone carrying this T cell receptor (beta chain) was observed a handful of times. This sample is drawn from a study of blood T cell repertoires in COVID-19. Study-level information: Samples representing acute and convalescent COVID-19 were sourced from the United States, Italy and Spain. PBMCs, B-cell-depleted T cells, or T cells provided the cDNA or gDNA that made up the material.

The V gene lost 0 bases and the J gene lost 10 bases, with 11 bases spanning the gap. Germline CDR1 reads SGHDT; CDR2 reads YYEEEE. The CDR3 totals 13 residues. Per the original data handling: Reference gene primer amplification gave nucleated cell count estimates. Data came from immunoSEQ multiplex PCR; TCRdb stores just in-frame clones and leaves some out. V and J calls plus clone size are reproduced from that table; the DNA served to infer D and trimming. The sample consists of over 85,000 clones, 70% to 90% of them appearing once. The V gene is TRBV5-6, the J gene TRBJ1-5; tentative D call: TRBD1 (6 bases). Material: peripheral blood. This clonotype was obtained from a woman of 80 years or more with acute or convalescent COVID-19. The CDR3 DNA sequence: TGTGCCAGCAGCTTGGCATGGGGGGGCCCCCAGCATTTT. Protein product: CASSLAWGGPQHF.